Listed below are T cell receptor beta chains from one sample, sequenced in a study of OX40 agonist ivuxolimab in advanced cancers. Libraries were prepared by immunoSEQ multiplex PCR; TCRdb keeps only in-frame clonotypes and omits some of them. This table holds approximately 60,000 clones, roughly 80% found once. This material consisted of CD4+ or CD8+ T cells sorted from blood, taken in a trial of the OX40 agonist ivuxolimab. Source of these receptors: an adult with an advanced solid tumor such as melanoma, head and neck, liver or kidney cancer. The CDR3 runs from the conserved cysteine through the conserved F or W. The D gene is left open where the match is weak. Clone size is stated in some rows and not others, as once, few, many or a class when expanded.

NA	NA	TRBV4-2	TRBJ1-1	TGTGCCAGCAGCCAACGCACACAGAACACTGAAGCTTTCTTT	CASSQRTQNTEAFF
NA	TRBD1	TRBV29-1	TRBJ1-2	TGCAGCGTCGGGACAGCACTCTATGGCTACACCTTC	CSVGTALYGYTF
many	TRBD1	TRBV6-5	TRBJ1-1	TGTGCCAGCAGCCTGTTAGGGGGCGGCACTGAAGCTTTCTTT	CASSLLGGGTEAFF
NA	TRBD1	TRBV5-1	TRBJ2-3	TGCGCCAGCAGCCCGGGACAGGTAGTTCAGACAGATACGCAGTATTTT	CASSPGQVVQTDTQYF
NA	NA	TRBV4-3	TRBJ1-3	TGCGCCAGCAGCCAAGATTGGAACCCTAGCTCTGGAAACACCATATATTTT	CASSQDWNPSSGNTIYF
NA	NA	TRBV7-9	TRBJ2-7	TGTGCCAGCAGCTTGGAGACTAGTCTTGGCGAGCAGTACTTC	CASSLETSLGEQYF
NA	TRBD1	TRBV2	TRBJ2-2	TGTGCCAGCAGTGGACAGGGAAGAGGCACCGGGGAGCTGTTTTTT	CASSGQGRGTGELFF
NA	TRBD1	TRBV6-5	TRBJ1-4	TGTGCCAGCAGAAACAGGGGGAACGAAAAACTGTTTTTT	CASRNRGNEKLFF
NA	TRBD1	TRBV6-5	TRBJ1-6	TGTGCCAGCAGTTACTCCGGACAGGCGAATTCACCCCTCCACTTT	CASSYSGQANSPLHF
NA	TRBD1	TRBV15	TRBJ2-5	TGTGCCACCAGCAGGCACTGGGCAGGGGGAGAGACCCAGTACTTC	CATSRHWAGGETQYF
NA	NA	TRBV5-6	TRBJ1-3	TGTGCCAGCAGCTTCGGCCAGGCTAGAAACTCTGGAAACACCATATATTTT	CASSFGQARNSGNTIYF
NA	NA	TRBV25-1	TRBJ1-1	TGTGCCAGCAGTGAAACCCAGGGAGGCAGGACTGAAGCTTTCTTT	CASSETQGGRTEAFF
NA	TRBD1	TRBV7-2	TRBJ2-5	TGTGCCAGCAGCTTTCAGGGGGCGGAGGAGACCCAGTACTTC	CASSFQGAEETQYF
NA	NA	TRBV5-5	TRBJ1-5	TGTGCCAGCAGCTTGGTACCAGGGGTCAATCAGCCCCAGCATTTT	CASSLVPGVNQPQHF